A selection of T cell receptor beta chains follows, all from one sample in a study of shared clonotypes between healthy human individuals. Repertoires were generated with immunoSEQ multiplex PCR, while TCRdb's copy carries only in-frame clones and drops some. This sample has roughly 2.1 million clones, with roughly 91% found just once. Sequenced material: naive CD8+ T cells from PBMCs. These receptors were taken from a man aged 18 to 29 in good health. Some clones in this sample may be carry-over from other donors' samples. The CDR3 runs from the conserved cysteine through the conserved F or W. The order of the fields is J gene, D gene, CDR3 length, clone size, V gene, CDR3 DNA, CDR3 protein. A D gene is named only where the DNA matches it firmly. Clone size, where shown, is once, few, many, or a class for clones that have expanded.

J: TRBJ2-1; D: .; length: 17; size: .; V: TRBV10-3; DNA: TGTGCCATCAGTGAGTTCCTTATCGGGAGTTACGACAATGAGCAGTTCTTC; CDR3: CAISEFLIGSYDNEQFF
J: TRBJ2-7; D: TRBD1; length: 16; size: .; V: TRBV6-5; DNA: TGTGCCAGCAGTTACTATCCGGACAGGGGGACCTACGAGCAGTACTTC; CDR3: CASSYYPDRGTYEQYF
J: TRBJ2-3; D: .; length: 14; size: few; V: TRBV6-5; DNA: TGTGCCAGCAGTTACTCAAGGGGCACAGATACGCAGTATTTT; CDR3: CASSYSRGTDTQYF
J: TRBJ2-7; D: TRBD2; length: 17; size: .; V: TRBV28; DNA: TGTGCCAGCACGCCGACTAGCGGGAGGGGGAGCTCCTACGAGCAGTACTTC; CDR3: CASTPTSGRGSSYEQYF
J: TRBJ2-5; D: TRBD2; length: 16; size: .; V: TRBV2; DNA: TGTGCCAGCAGTGACCTACGACTAGCGGGAGATGAGACCCAGTACTTC; CDR3: CASSDLRLAGDETQYF
J: TRBJ2-7; D: TRBD2; length: 15; size: once; V: TRBV5-4; DNA: TGTGCCAGCAGCTATAGCCCGGGAGGCGACTACGAGCAGTACTTC; CDR3: CASSYSPGGDYEQYF
J: TRBJ2-5; D: TRBD2; length: 14; size: .; V: TRBV27; DNA: TGTGCCAGCAGTCCCCGGGGGGTTTGGGAGACCCAGTACTTC; CDR3: CASSPRGVWETQYF
J: TRBJ2-7; D: .; length: 15; size: .; V: TRBV7-9; DNA: TGTGCCAGCAGCTTAAGTGGGCAGTTATCCTACGAGCAGTACTTC; CDR3: CASSLSGQLSYEQYF
J: TRBJ2-7; D: .; length: 15; size: .; V: TRBV19; DNA: TGTGCCAGTAGTATGGGGCAGGGTTTCTATTTCGAGCAGTACTTC; CDR3: CASSMGQGFYFEQYF
J: TRBJ2-2; D: TRBD1; length: 19; size: .; V: TRBV10-3; DNA: TGTGCCATCAGTGAGTCCAGGACAGGGACCCCCGCGAACACCGGGGAGCTGTTTTTT; CDR3: CAISESRTGTPANTGELFF
J: TRBJ1-2; D: TRBD1; length: 15; size: .; V: TRBV4-1; DNA: TGCGCCAGCAGCCCTATGACAGGGAAGTCATATGGCTACACCTTC; CDR3: CASSPMTGKSYGYTF
J: TRBJ1-5; D: .; length: 16; size: .; V: TRBV27; DNA: TGTGCCAGCAGTCCCAACCGGGTAGGGTCATACCAGCCCCAGCATTTT; CDR3: CASSPNRVGSYQPQHF
J: TRBJ2-1; D: .; length: 15; size: .; V: TRBV18; DNA: TGTGCCAGCTCACTCGGCCTCCCCCTATACAATGAGCAGTTCTTC; CDR3: CASSLGLPLYNEQFF
J: TRBJ1-3; D: .; length: 15; size: .; V: TRBV2; DNA: TGTGCCATCCGGGCAGACAGTTTCTCTGGAAACACCATATATTTT; CDR3: CAIRADSFSGNTIYF
J: TRBJ2-1; D: TRBD2; length: 15; size: .; V: TRBV7-9; DNA: TGTGCCAGCAGCTTACGACTAGCGGCCTACAATGAGCAGTTCTTC; CDR3: CASSLRLAAYNEQFF
J: TRBJ2-3; D: .; length: 17; size: once; V: TRBV5-6; DNA: TGTGCCAGCAGCTCCCTGCGGTGGGAGGGGGACACAGATACGCAGTATTTT; CDR3: CASSSLRWEGDTDTQYF
J: TRBJ2-7; D: .; length: 14; size: .; V: TRBV19; DNA: TGTGCCAGTAGCGTCCGTTGGGGCCGCGTAGAGCAGTACTTC; CDR3: CASSVRWGRVEQYF
J: TRBJ1-1; D: TRBD1; length: 14; size: once; V: TRBV7-9; DNA: TGTGCCAGCAGCTCCGGACAGGGGGCCACTGAAGCTTTCTTT; CDR3: CASSSGQGATEAFF
J: TRBJ2-3; D: .; length: 16; size: .; V: TRBV5-1; DNA: TGCGCCAGCAGCTTGTTAGGACATTCTAGCACAGATACGCAGTATTTT; CDR3: CASSLLGHSSTDTQYF
J: TRBJ2-5; D: .; length: 11; size: .; V: TRBV27; DNA: TGTGCCAGCAACCCCTCAGAGACCCAGTACTTC; CDR3: CASNPSETQYF
J: TRBJ2-1; D: TRBD1; length: 16; size: few; V: TRBV4-1; DNA: TGCGCCAGCAGCCAATACAGGGGGCAGTCCTACAATGAGCAGTTCTTC; CDR3: CASSQYRGQSYNEQFF
J: TRBJ2-1; D: TRBD1; length: 14; size: .; V: TRBV6-5; DNA: TGTGCCAGCAGGAACACGGGACAGGGCAATGAGCAGTTCTTC; CDR3: CASRNTGQGNEQFF
J: TRBJ2-5; D: .; length: 15; size: .; V: TRBV5-1; DNA: TGCGCCAGCAGCTTGGAAGGACAGCTACAAGAGACCCAGTACTTC; CDR3: CASSLEGQLQETQYF
J: TRBJ1-2; D: TRBD1; length: 15; size: .; V: TRBV13; DNA: TGTGCCAGCAGCTTATTTTCTGGACAGGTGGATGGCTACACCTTC; CDR3: CASSLFSGQVDGYTF
J: TRBJ2-1; D: TRBD2; length: 16; size: .; V: TRBV5-4; DNA: TGTGCCAGCAGCTTAGACGGGACTAGCGGTTACAATGAGCAGTTCTTC; CDR3: CASSLDGTSGYNEQFF
J: TRBJ1-2; D: .; length: 13; size: .; V: TRBV15; DNA: TGTGCCACCAGCAGAATTGAGAGAGGTGGCTACACCTTC; CDR3: CATSRIERGGYTF
J: TRBJ2-5; D: TRBD1; length: 15; size: .; V: TRBV6-5; DNA: TGTGCCAGCAGCCAGACAGGGGGCTTCCAAGAGACCCAGTACTTC; CDR3: CASSQTGGFQETQYF
J: TRBJ2-1; D: .; length: 15; size: .; V: TRBV5-1; DNA: TGCGCCAGCAGCTTGGAGGAGTCCACCTACAATGAGCAGTTCTTC; CDR3: CASSLEESTYNEQFF
J: TRBJ2-1; D: TRBD1; length: 16; size: .; V: TRBV15; DNA: TGTGCCACCAGGGCGACCGGGACAGGCGAATACAATGAGCAGTTCTTC; CDR3: CATRATGTGEYNEQFF
J: TRBJ1-5; D: .; length: 15; size: .; V: TRBV27; DNA: TGTGCCAGCAGCCCTACGGGAGGGGGGCCTCAGCCCCAGCATTTT; CDR3: CASSPTGGGPQPQHF
J: TRBJ2-1; D: TRBD2; length: 14; size: .; V: TRBV7-9; DNA: TGTGCCAGCAGTTATAGCGGGAGAGGTAATGAGCAGTTCTTC; CDR3: CASSYSGRGNEQFF
J: TRBJ2-5; D: TRBD1; length: 15; size: .; V: TRBV30; DNA: TGTGCCTGGAGTTCGAGGGACAGTTTATCGGAGACCCAGTACTTC; CDR3: CAWSSRDSLSETQYF
J: TRBJ2-7; D: TRBD2; length: 13; size: .; V: TRBV29-1; DNA: TGCAGCGTAACCGGGACTAGCAGCTACGAGCAGTACTTC; CDR3: CSVTGTSSYEQYF
J: TRBJ2-1; D: .; length: 15; size: .; V: TRBV4-2; DNA: TGTGCCAGCAGCCAAGAAGCCCGCTCCTACAATGAGCAGTTCTTC; CDR3: CASSQEARSYNEQFF
J: TRBJ1-4; D: TRBD1; length: 19; size: .; V: TRBV30; DNA: TGTGCCTGGAGTGGCGTCGGGCGGGACAGATCTATGAAAAACGGGGAACTGTTTTTT; CDR3: CAWSGVGRDRSMKNGELFF
J: TRBJ2-2; D: .; length: 12; size: .; V: TRBV29-1; DNA: TGCAGCGTTCTTGGGAACACCGGGGAGCTGTTTTTT; CDR3: CSVLGNTGELFF
J: TRBJ2-3; D: TRBD2; length: 15; size: once; V: TRBV13; DNA: TGTGCCAGCAGCCGTGCGGGGCCCGGGGGGGATACGCAGTATTTT; CDR3: CASSRAGPGGDTQYF
J: TRBJ1-5; D: .; length: 13; size: .; V: TRBV15; DNA: TGTGCCACGGGGGCGAGAAGCAATCAGCCCCAGCATTTT; CDR3: CATGARSNQPQHF
J: TRBJ2-1; D: TRBD2; length: 16; size: .; V: TRBV15; DNA: TGTGCCACCAGCAGAGATGGCGGGAGTAGGAGAAATGAGCAGTTCTTC; CDR3: CATSRDGGSRRNEQFF
J: TRBJ2-5; D: TRBD2; length: 17; size: .; V: TRBV7-2; DNA: TGTGCCAGCAGCCAGGGATCGGGACTAGTGATCGGAGAGACCCAGTACTTC; CDR3: CASSQGSGLVIGETQYF
J: TRBJ1-4; D: .; length: 14; size: .; V: TRBV27; DNA: TGTGCCAGCAGTTTCGTCGGGGGCCGGGAAAAACTGTTTTTT; CDR3: CASSFVGGREKLFF
J: TRBJ1-1; D: .; length: 14; size: .; V: TRBV28; DNA: TGTGCCAGCACTTGGTTCCGGCTGAACACTGAAGCTTTCTTT; CDR3: CASTWFRLNTEAFF
J: TRBJ2-5; D: .; length: 15; size: .; V: TRBV28; DNA: TGTGCCAGCAGTGAGGAGAGACGGTCCCAAGAGACCCAGTACTTC; CDR3: CASSEERRSQETQYF